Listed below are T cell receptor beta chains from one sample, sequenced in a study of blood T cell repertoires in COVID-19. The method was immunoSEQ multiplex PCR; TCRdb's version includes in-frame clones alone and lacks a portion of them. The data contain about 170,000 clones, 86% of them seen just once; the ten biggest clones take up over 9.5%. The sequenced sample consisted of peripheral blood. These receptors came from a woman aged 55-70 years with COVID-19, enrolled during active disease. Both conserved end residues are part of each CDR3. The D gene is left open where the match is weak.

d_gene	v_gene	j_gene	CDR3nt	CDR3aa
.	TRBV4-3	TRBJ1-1	TGCGCCAGCAGCCAAGATCGGGGAACTGAAGCTTTCTTT	CASSQDRGTEAFF
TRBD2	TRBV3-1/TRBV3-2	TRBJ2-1	TGTGCCAGCAGCCAAGGAAAACTAGCGGGAGAACTCGGTGAGCAGTTCTTC	CASSQGKLAGELGEQFF
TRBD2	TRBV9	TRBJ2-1	TGTGCCAGCAGCGTAGAGTCTAGCGGGAGAGGCAGTTTTACGGGGAATGAGCAGTTCTTC	CASSVESSGRGSFTGNEQFF
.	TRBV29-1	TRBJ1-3	TGCAGCGTTGAGGCCGGGTCTGGAAACACCATATATTTT	CSVEAGSGNTIYF
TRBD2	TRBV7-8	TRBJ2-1	TGTGCCAGCAGCTTTTCGACTAGCGGGAGTGATGAGCAGTTCTTC	CASSFSTSGSDEQFF
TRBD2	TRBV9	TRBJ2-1	TGTGCCAGCAGCGGACTAGCGGGAATTCCTAATGAGCAGTTCTTC	CASSGLAGIPNEQFF
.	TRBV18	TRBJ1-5	TGTGCCAGCTCACCCGGGACAAATAGCAATCAGCCCCAGCATTTT	CASSPGTNSNQPQHF
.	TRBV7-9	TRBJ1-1	TGTGCCAGCAGCTTAGACGGTGAAGCTTTCTTT	CASSLDGEAFF
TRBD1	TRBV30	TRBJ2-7	TGTGCCTGGAGACAGGGGAATTACGAGCAGTACTTC	CAWRQGNYEQYF
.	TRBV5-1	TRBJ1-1	TGCGCCAGCAGCTTGGGACAGTACACTGAAGCTTTCTTT	CASSLGQYTEAFF
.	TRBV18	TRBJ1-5	TGTGCCAGCTCACCACCCAGCGGGGCGAGGAGCAATCAGCCCCAGCATTTT	CASSPPSGARSNQPQHF
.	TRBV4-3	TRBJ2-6	TGCGCCAGCAGCCTTGGACAGCACGGGGCCAACGTCCTGACTTTC	CASSLGQHGANVLTF
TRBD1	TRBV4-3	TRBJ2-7	TGCGCCAGCAGCCCTCGACAGGGACCTTACGAGCAGTACTTC	CASSPRQGPYEQYF
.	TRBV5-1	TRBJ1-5	TGCGCCAGCAGCTTGTCCATGAATCAGCCCCAGCATTTT	CASSLSMNQPQHF
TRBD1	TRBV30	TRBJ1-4	TGTGCCTGGAGGTTTACAGGGGGAAAAAAACTGTTTTTT	CAWRFTGGKKLFF